This TCR beta chain was sequenced during a study of blood T cell repertoires in COVID-19. Study in general: T cells, B-cell-depleted T cells, or PBMCs supplied cDNA or gDNA.

The CDR3 is 17 amino acids. Germline CDR1 is MNHEY and CDR2 is SMNVEV (reference sequence). V shed 5 bases and J 9 bases; nucleotides not matched to a gene: 13. In the original workflow: The authors estimated nucleated cell counts from reference gene primer amplification. The assay was immunoSEQ multiplex PCR, and TCRdb's table has in-frame clones only and misses some. The V and J calls and clone size are taken from that table; D and trimming were inferred from the DNA. The sample records about 150,000 clones, around nine tenths being singletons. The rearrangement joins TRBV27 to TRBJ1-6; 10 bases map to TRBD1. The clonotype was recovered from a man aged 45-60 years who had recovered from COVID-19. Sample: peripheral blood. For the CDR3, the DNA is TGTGCCAGCAGTCCGATACCCCGACAGGGGGCGCGTTCACCCCTCCACTTT. Translated, it gives CASSPIPRQGARSPLHF.